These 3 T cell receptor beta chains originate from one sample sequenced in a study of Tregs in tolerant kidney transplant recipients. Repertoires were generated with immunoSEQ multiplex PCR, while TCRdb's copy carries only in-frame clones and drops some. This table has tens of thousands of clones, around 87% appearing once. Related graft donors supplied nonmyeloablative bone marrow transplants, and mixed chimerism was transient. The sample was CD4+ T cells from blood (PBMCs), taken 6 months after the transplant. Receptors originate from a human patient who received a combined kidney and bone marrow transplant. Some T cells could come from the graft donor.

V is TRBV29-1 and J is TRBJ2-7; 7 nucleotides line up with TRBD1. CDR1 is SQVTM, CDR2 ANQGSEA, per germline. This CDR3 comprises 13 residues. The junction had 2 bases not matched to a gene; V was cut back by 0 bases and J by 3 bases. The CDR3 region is CSVEDYRGYEQYF. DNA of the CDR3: TGCAGCGTTGAAGATTACAGGGGCTACGAGCAGTACTTC.

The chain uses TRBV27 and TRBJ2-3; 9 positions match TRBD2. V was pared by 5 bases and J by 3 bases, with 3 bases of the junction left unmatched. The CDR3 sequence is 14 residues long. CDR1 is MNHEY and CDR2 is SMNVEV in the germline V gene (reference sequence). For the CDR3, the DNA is TGTGCCAGCAGTGAAGCGGGGGGAACAGATACGCAGTATTTT. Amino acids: CASSEAGGTDTQYF.

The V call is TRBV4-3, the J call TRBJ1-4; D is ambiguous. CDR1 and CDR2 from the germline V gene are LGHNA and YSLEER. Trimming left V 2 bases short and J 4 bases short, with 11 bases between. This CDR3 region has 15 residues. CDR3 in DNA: TGCGCCAGCAGCCAACAGACAAGGATTAATGAAAAACTGTTTTTT. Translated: CASSQQTRINEKLFF.